The TCR beta chain described here comes from a study of blood T cell repertoires in COVID-19. Using immunoSEQ multiplex PCR, the repertoire was profiled, and TCRdb retains in-frame clones only, with some absent. The sample has 56,000 or so clones, around four fifths seen once. The germline gives CDR1 MNHEY, CDR2 SVGAGI. Trimming cost V 0 bases and J 4 bases; bases outside gene matches: 6. The CDR3 has 16 amino acids. This chain uses TRBV6-5 with TRBJ2-3; 8 bases fit TRBD1. The receptor comes from a man aged 45-60 years with acute or convalescent COVID-19. Sequencing was done on a sample of peripheral blood. CDR3 nucleotides: TGTGCCAGCAGTTACTCGTGGCAGGGGGCCTCAGATACGCAGTATTTT. Its translation: CASSYSWQGASDTQYF.